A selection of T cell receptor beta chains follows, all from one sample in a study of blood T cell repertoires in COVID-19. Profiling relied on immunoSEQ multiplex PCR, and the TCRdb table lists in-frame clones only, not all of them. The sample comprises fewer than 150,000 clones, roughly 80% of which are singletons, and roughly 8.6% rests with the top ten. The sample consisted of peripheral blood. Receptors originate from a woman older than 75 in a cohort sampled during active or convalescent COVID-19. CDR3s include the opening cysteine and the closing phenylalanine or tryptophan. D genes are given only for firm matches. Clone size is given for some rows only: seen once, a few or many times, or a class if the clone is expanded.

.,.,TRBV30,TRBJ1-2,TGTGCCTGGAGTCGGACAGCTAACTATGGCTACACCTTC,CAWSRTANYGYTF
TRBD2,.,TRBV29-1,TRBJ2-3,TGCAGCGTTCCCCCCGGACTAGCATCAGATACGCAGTATTTT,CSVPPGLASDTQYF
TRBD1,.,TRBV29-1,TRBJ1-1,TGCAGCGTCCCACCCAGGGGGACTTTGAACACTGAAGCTTTCTTT,CSVPPRGTLNTEAFF
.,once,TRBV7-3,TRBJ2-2,TGTGCCAGCAGCTTAACTGGCTCGAACACCGGGGAGCTGTTTTTT,CASSLTGSNTGELFF
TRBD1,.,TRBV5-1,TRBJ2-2,TGCGCCAGCAGCGCGGGACAGGCGGGCACCGGGGAGCTGTTTTTT,CASSAGQAGTGELFF
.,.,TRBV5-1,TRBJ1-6,TGCGCCAGCAGCCGACAGAGCTCCTATAATTCACCCCTCCACTTT,CASSRQSSYNSPLHF
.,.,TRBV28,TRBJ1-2,TGTGCCAGCATGAGTGCGGCAGCATTCTATGGCTACACCTTC,CASMSAAAFYGYTF
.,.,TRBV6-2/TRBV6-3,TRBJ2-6,TGTGCCAGCAGCTCTTATTCTGGGGCCAACGTCCTGACTTTC,CASSSYSGANVLTF
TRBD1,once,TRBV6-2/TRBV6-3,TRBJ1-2,TGTGCCAGCAGTTACGAGGGGGCGCATTTATCGGGAGGCTACACCTTC,CASSYEGAHLSGGYTF
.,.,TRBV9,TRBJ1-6,TGTGCCAGCAGCGTAGCCGGGGTCGCGAATTCACCCCTCCACTTT,CASSVAGVANSPLHF
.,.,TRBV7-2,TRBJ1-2,TGTGCCAGCAGCCCAGGTAGGAGGGATGGCGGCTACACCTTC,CASSPGRRDGGYTF
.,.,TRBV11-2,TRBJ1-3,TGTGCCAGCAGCAATATAGCCTCTGGAAACACCATATATTTT,CASSNIASGNTIYF
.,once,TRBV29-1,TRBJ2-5,TGCAGCGTTGCCCCCAGGGTCCAAGAGACCCAGTACTTC,CSVAPRVQETQYF
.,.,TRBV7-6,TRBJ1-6,TGTGCCAGCAGAGCTAGATACAAAGGCGCTTCACCCCTCCACTTT,CASRARYKGASPLHF
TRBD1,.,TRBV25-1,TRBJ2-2,TGTGCCAGCAGCGCCTTTAACAGGGGGAACACCGGGGAGCTGTTTTTT,CASSAFNRGNTGELFF
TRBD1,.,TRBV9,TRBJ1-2,TGTGCCAGCAGCTCACGACAGGGCTATGGCTACACCTTC,CASSSRQGYGYTF
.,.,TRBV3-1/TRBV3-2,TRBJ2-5,TGTGCCAGCAGCCAAGTTGCCGGGATCCAAGAGACCCAGTACTTC,CASSQVAGIQETQYF
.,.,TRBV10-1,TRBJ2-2,TGCGCCACCTATACAGGGAACACCGGGGAGCTGTTTTTT,CATYTGNTGELFF
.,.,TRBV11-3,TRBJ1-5,TGTGCCAGCAGCTCCGAAACTGATCAGCCCCAGCATTTT,CASSSETDQPQHF
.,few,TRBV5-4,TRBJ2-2,TGTGCCAGCAGCTTGTTGGGACTTCGACCCACCGGGGAGCTGTTTTTT,CASSLLGLRPTGELFF
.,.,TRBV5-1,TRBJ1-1,TGCGCCAGCAGCTTGACCACGGGACTGGTGAACACTGAAGCTTTCTTT,CASSLTTGLVNTEAFF
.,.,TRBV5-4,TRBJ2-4,TGTGCCAGCAGCTTCGGGGGAGCGGAAGCCAAAAACATTCAGTACTTC,CASSFGGAEAKNIQYF
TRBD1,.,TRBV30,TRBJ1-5,TGTGCCTGGAGTCTACCAGGGGGCCGTCAGCCCCAGCATTTT,CAWSLPGGRQPQHF
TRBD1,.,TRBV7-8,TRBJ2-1,TGTGCCAGCAGCCTCAAGACCTCAGGGGGCGTCAGCTCCTACAATGAGCAGTTCTTC,CASSLKTSGGVSSYNEQFF
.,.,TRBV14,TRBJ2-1,TGTGCCAGCAGCCAATCTTTGGCACCCCTCGGGGAGCAGTTCTTC,CASSQSLAPLGEQFF
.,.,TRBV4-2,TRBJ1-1,TGTGCCAGCAGCCAAGGAGTGACGGGAGTTGGCACTGAAGCTTTCTTT,CASSQGVTGVGTEAFF
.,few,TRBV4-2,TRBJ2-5,TGTGCCAACCGGGCGGGGGCCCAAGAGACCCAGTACTTC,CANRAGAQETQYF
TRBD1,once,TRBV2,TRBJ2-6,TGTGCCAGCAGTCGACAGGGGATTGGGGCCAACGTCCTGACTTTC,CASSRQGIGANVLTF
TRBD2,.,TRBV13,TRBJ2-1,TGTGCCAGCAGCTTTCTAGCGGGGAGCTCCTACAATGAGCAGTTCTTC,CASSFLAGSSYNEQFF
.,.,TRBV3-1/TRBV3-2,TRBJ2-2,TGTGCCAGCAGCCAACAGTACACCGGGGAGCTGTTTTTT,CASSQQYTGELFF
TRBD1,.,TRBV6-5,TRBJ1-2,TGTGCCAGCAGGAATACAGGGGTTGGCGGCTACACCTTC,CASRNTGVGGYTF
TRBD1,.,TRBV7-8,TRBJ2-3,TGTGCCAGCAGCTCGTGGACAGGGGGCACAGATACGCAGTATTTT,CASSSWTGGTDTQYF
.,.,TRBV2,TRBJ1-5,TGTGCCAGCCTTAAGGGGCTCAACAATCAGCCCCAGCATTTT,CASLKGLNNQPQHF
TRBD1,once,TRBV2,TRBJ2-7,TGTGCCAGCATTGGAGGGACAGGTCCTTCCTACGAGCAGTACTTC,CASIGGTGPSYEQYF
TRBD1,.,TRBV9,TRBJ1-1,TGTGCCAGCAGCGCCGGACAGGGGATCACTGAAGCTTTCTTT,CASSAGQGITEAFF
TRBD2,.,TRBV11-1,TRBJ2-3,TGTGCCAGCAGCATACTAGCGGGGGGGATCTCTGATACGCAGTATTTT,CASSILAGGISDTQYF
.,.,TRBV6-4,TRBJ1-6,TGTGCCAGCAGTGACTCGTACAGGGCGGGTTCACCCCTCCACTTT,CASSDSYRAGSPLHF
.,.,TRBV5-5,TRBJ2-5,TGTGCCAGCAGCTCCCAAACCGGGGAAGAGACCCAGTACTTC,CASSSQTGEETQYF
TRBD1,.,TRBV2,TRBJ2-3,TGTGCCAGCAGAACAGGGGTTTCGGTAGATACGCAGTATTTT,CASRTGVSVDTQYF
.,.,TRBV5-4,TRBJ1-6,TGTGCCAGCAGCTTGGGTCAGAATAATTCACCCCTCCACTTT,CASSLGQNNSPLHF
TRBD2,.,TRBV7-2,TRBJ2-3,TGTGCCAGCAGCTTAGGACTAGCGGGGGGGTACTGGGGCACAGATACGCAGTATTTT,CASSLGLAGGYWGTDTQYF
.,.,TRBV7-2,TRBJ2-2,TGTGCCAGCAGCTTGATCGGAGTCACCGGGGAGCTGTTTTTT,CASSLIGVTGELFF
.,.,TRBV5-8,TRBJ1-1,TGTGCCAGCAGCTGGGAGACGGGGATGAGGAACACTGAAGCTTTCTTT,CASSWETGMRNTEAFF
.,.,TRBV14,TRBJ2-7,TGTGCCAGCAGCCAACTAGCGTCTACTGAGCAGTACTTC,CASSQLASTEQYF
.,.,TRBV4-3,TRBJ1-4,TGCGCCAGCAGCCTCGAATCGGGAGCAACTAATGAAAAACTGTTTTTT,CASSLESGATNEKLFF
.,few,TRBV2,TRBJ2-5,TGTGCCAGCAGTGAGTCTATGGGGAGTAAGACCCAGTACTTC,CASSESMGSKTQYF
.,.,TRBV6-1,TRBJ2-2,TGTGCCAGCAGTGAGGCTCCCCACACCGGGGAGCTGTTTTTT,CASSEAPHTGELFF
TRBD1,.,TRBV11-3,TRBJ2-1,TGTGCCAGCAGCTTGGGACAGGGGGTCAATGAGCAGTTCTTC,CASSLGQGVNEQFF
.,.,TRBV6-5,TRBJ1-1,TGTGCCAGCAGCCCGCCGACAGGCAGACACCGTGAAGCTTTCTTT,CASSPPTGRHREAFF
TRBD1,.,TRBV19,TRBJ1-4,TGTGCCAGTAGTATGGTCAGGGGGCGGAATGAAAAACTGTTTTTT,CASSMVRGRNEKLFF
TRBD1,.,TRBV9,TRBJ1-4,TGTGCCAGCAGCCCCCCGGACAGGGTCGAAAAACTGTTTTTT,CASSPPDRVEKLFF
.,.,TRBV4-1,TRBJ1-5,TGCGCCAGCAGCCAAGATAACCGCGAGAGCAATCAGCCCCAGCATTTT,CASSQDNRESNQPQHF
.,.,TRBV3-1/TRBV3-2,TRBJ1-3,TGTGCCAGCAGCCGAGGAAAAATGACAGGTGGCTCTGGAAACACCATATATTTT,CASSRGKMTGGSGNTIYF
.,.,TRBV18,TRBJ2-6,TGTGCCAGCTCACCTATCTCTGGGGCCAACGTCCTGACTTTC,CASSPISGANVLTF
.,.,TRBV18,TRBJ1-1,TGTGCCAGCTCACCACCCAACGGGGGAACTGAAGCTTTCTTT,CASSPPNGGTEAFF
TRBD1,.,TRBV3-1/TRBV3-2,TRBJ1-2,TGTGCCAGCAGCCGCCTATTCCACAGGGGGCGAGGTTCGGGCTACACCTTC,CASSRLFHRGRGSGYTF
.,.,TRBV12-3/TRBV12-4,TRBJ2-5,TGTGCCAGCAGTTTCTACGGGGGTGAGACCCAGTACTTC,CASSFYGGETQYF